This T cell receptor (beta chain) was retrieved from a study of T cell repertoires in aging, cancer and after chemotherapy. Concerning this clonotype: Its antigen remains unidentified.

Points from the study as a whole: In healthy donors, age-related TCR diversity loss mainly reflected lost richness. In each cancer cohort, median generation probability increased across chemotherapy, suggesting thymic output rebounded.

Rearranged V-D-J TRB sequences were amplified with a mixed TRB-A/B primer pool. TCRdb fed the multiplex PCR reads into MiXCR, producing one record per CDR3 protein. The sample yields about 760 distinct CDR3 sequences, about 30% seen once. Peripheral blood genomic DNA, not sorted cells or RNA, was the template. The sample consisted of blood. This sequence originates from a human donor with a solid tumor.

CDR3 in amino acids: CASSQPPSKNPRDEQYF. The CDR3 DNA reads as TGTGCCAGCTCCCAACCACCCAGTAAAAACCCTCGGGACGAGCAGTACTTC. The V gene is TRBV18, the J gene TRBJ2-7, with unresolved D. Trimming stripped 6 bases from V and 5 bases from J, with 26 bases between. There are 17 residues in the CDR3. Germline CDR1 reads KGHSH; CDR2 reads LQKENI.